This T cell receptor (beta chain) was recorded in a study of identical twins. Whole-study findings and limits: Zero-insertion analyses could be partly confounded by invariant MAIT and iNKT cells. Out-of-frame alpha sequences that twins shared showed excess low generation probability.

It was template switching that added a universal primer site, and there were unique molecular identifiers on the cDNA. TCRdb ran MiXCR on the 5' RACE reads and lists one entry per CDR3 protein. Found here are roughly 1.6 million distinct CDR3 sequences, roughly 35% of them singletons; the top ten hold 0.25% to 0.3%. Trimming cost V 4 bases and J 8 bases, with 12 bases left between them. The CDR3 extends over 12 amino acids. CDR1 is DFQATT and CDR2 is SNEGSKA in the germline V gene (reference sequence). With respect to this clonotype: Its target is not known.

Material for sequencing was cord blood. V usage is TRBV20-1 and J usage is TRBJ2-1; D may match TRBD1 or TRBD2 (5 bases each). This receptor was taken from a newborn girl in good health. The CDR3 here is CSAISRDHEQFF. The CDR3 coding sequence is TGCAGTGCTATATCCCGGGACCATGAGCAGTTCTTC.